This T cell receptor beta chain is from a study of shared clonotypes between healthy human individuals. Of note for this clone: The antigen is unknown.

The V segment lost 1 base and the J segment 2 bases; nucleotides outside the gene matches: 5. From germline, CDR1 is PRHDT and CDR2 FYEKMQ (reference sequence). CDR3 length equals 16 residues. Original analysis: ImmunoSEQ gave junction-only sequences without quality scores, so filtering differed. Generated by immunoSEQ multiplex PCR, the TCRdb table keeps only in-frame clones and is missing some. V, J and clone size reflect that table, while D and trimming were determined from the DNA. The sample gives roughly 1,600,000 clones, approximately 98.5% of which show up once; around 0.33% is in the top ten. Study conclusions and caveats: Around 5% of naive CD4 clonotypes were common to a handful of donors. What naive subsets generally showed was a larger estimated richness than memory subsets showed. The represented genetic and exposure-history diversity was limited by the small number of donors.

The sample consisted of naive CD4+ T cells sorted from blood. Stated subset: CD45RA+ positively selected. The TCR sequence derives from a man aged 30 to 39 in good health. The chain is built from TRBV13 and TRBJ2-7, with 10 bases lining up with TRBD2. This CDR3 reads CASSLVTSGIPYEQYF. The CDR3, as DNA: TGTGCCAGCAGCTTAGTAACTAGCGGGATACCCTACGAGCAGTACTTC.